This entry features one T cell receptor beta chain sequence. Its antigen is undetermined. These data belong to a study of cytomegalovirus exposure and HLA in healthy donors. Broader study findings: The study put some 160 TCR beta chains on its list as cytomegalovirus-associated. Cytomegalovirus status was reportedly diagnosed by the classifier with high sensitivity and specificity. First-cohort TCR clusters were later found to tend to co-occur in the 130 or so validation repertoires.

Trimming cost V 5 bases and J 1 base; bases outside gene matches: 9. The CDR3 consists of 15 residues. Germline V gene data show CDR1 as SQVTM and CDR2 as ANQGSEA. The donors were part of the roughly 120-subject validation cohort, which stood apart from the roughly 670-subject first cohort. Here immunoSEQ multiplex PCR was the method, and the copy in TCRdb shows in-frame clones only, minus some. Counted here are about 130,000 clones, approximately 94% occurring once; the ten biggest clones make up around 1.9%. The clonotype was recovered from a man younger than 30 in good health and CMV-seropositive. The material sequenced was PBMCs. The V and J genes are TRBV29-1 and TRBJ2-5; TRBD1 aligns across 8 bases. CDR3 residues: CSVTKPGTGQETQYF. The CDR3, as DNA: TGCAGCGTTACCAAACCCGGGACAGGCCAAGAGACCCAGTACTTC. Combining the CDR3 with reference TRBV29-1 and TRBJ2-5 gives the whole variable domain SAVISQKPSRDICQRGTSLTIQCQVDSQVTMMFWYRQQPGQSLTLIATANQGSEATYESGFVIDKFPISRPNLTFSTLTVSNMSPEDSSIYLCSVTKPGTGQETQYFGPGTRLLVL.